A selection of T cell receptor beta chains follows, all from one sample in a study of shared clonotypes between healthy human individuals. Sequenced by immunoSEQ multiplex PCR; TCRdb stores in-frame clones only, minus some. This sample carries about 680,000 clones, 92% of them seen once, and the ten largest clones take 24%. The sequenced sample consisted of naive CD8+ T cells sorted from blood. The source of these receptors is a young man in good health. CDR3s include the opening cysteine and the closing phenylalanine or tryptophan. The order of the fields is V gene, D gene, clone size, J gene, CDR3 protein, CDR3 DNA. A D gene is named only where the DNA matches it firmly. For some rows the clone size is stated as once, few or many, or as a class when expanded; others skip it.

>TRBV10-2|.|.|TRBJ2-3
CASTKDRYTDTQYF
TGCGCCAGCACTAAGGACAGATACACAGATACGCAGTATTTT
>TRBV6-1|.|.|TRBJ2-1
CASSEGTASYNEQFF
TGTGCCAGCAGTGAAGGGACGGCTTCCTACAATGAGCAGTTCTTC
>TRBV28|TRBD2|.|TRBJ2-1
CASSFPLAEYNEQFF
TGTGCCAGCAGTTTTCCCCTAGCGGAATACAATGAGCAGTTCTTC
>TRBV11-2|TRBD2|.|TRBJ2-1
CASSLIAQREWTEQFF
TGTGCCAGCAGCTTAATTGCCCAGCGGGAGTGGACTGAGCAGTTCTTC
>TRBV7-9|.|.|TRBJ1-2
CASSLGHNYYGYTF
TGTGCCAGCAGCTTAGGTCATAACTACTATGGCTACACCTTC
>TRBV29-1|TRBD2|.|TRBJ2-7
CSVGGTSGSYEQYF
TGCAGCGTAGGCGGGACTAGCGGCTCCTACGAGCAGTACTTC
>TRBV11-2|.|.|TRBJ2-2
CASSLDPAPGELFF
TGTGCCAGCAGCTTAGATCCAGCTCCCGGGGAGCTGTTTTTT
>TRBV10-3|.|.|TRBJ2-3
CAISDSEVKRRRTDTQYF
TGTGCCATCAGTGACTCCGAAGTAAAGCGGCGCCGCACAGATACGCAGTATTTT
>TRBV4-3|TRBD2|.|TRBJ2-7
CASSRESSGPSYEQYF
TGCGCCAGCAGCCGAGAGTCTAGCGGGCCCTCCTACGAGCAGTACTTC
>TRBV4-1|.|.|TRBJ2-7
CASSHQTVSYYEQYF
TGCGCCAGCAGCCACCAGACAGTTTCCTACTACGAGCAGTACTTC
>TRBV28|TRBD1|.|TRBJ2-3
CASSPPSPTGAFFTDTQYF
TGTGCCAGCAGTCCCCCATCACCCACAGGGGCCTTTTTCACAGATACGCAGTATTTT
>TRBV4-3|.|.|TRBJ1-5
CASSQVVWTEFSNQPQHF
TGCGCCAGCAGCCAAGTCGTATGGACAGAGTTTAGCAATCAGCCCCAGCATTTT
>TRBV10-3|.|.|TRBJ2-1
CAIRPGGAYNEQFF
TGTGCCATCAGGCCCGGGGGCGCGTACAATGAGCAGTTCTTC
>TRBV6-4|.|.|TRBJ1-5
CASSESGVLGQPQHF
TGTGCCAGCAGTGAATCGGGGGTGCTGGGGCAGCCCCAGCATTTT
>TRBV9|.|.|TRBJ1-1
CASSVSTTEAFF
TGTGCCAGCAGCGTAAGCACCACTGAAGCTTTCTTT
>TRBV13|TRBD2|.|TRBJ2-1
CASSSRLAGVSYNEQFF
TGTGCCAGCAGCTCTAGACTAGCGGGGGTCTCCTACAATGAGCAGTTCTTC
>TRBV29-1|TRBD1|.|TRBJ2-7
CSVEMGQTYEQYF
TGCAGCGTTGAAATGGGACAGACTTACGAGCAGTACTTC
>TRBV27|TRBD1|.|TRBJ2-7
CASSSLRTGGFSYEQYF
TGTGCCAGCAGTTCGCTCAGGACAGGAGGTTTTTCCTACGAGCAGTACTTC
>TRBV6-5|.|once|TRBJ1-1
CASSYSGLHTEAFF
TGTGCCAGCAGTTACTCAGGGCTCCACACTGAAGCTTTCTTT